This TCR beta chain is from a study of shared clonotypes between healthy human individuals. The CDR3 runs to 13 residues. The J segment lost 6 bases and the V segment lost 4 bases, leaving 2 bases of the junction unmatched. The germline V gene has CDR1 MRHNA and CDR2 SNTAGT. This clone was counted only a few times. Sequenced by immunoSEQ multiplex PCR; TCRdb stores in-frame clones only, minus some. Of around 2.5 million clones detected, 93% appear once; the ten largest clones hold roughly 0.39%. The sequence was collected from a young man in good health. Some clones in this sample may be carry-over from other donors' samples. Sequenced input: naive CD4+ T cells from PBMCs. Indicated subset: CD45RA+ positively selected. V gene TRBV6-4 combines with J gene TRBJ2-1; 8 bases are shared with TRBD2. CDR3 in DNA: TGTGCCAGCAGTGCCGGGACTAGCAATGAGCAGTTCTTC. It specifies CASSAGTSNEQFF.